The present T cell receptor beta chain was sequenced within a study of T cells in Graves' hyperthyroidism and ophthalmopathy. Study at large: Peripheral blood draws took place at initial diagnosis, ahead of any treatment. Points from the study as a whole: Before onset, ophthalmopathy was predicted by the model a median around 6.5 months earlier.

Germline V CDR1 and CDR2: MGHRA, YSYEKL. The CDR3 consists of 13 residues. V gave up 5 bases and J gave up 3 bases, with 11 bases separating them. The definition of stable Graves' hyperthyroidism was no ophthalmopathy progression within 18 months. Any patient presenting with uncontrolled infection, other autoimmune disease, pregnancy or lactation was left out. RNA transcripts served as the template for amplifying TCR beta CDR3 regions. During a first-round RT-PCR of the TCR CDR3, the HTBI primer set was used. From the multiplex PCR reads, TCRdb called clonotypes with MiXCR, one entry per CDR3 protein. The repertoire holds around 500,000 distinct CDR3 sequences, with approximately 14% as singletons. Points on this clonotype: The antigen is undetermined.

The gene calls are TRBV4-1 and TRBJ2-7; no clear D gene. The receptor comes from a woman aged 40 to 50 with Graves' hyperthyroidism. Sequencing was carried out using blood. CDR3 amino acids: CASSYGLGYEQYF. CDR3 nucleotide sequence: TGCGCCAGCAGCTATGGGTTGGGCTACGAGCAGTACTTC.